These T cell receptor beta chains were read from a single sample in a study of T-cell reconstitution after alpha-beta-depleted transplantation in children. TCRdb analysed the PCR reads with MiXCR anew, one entry per CDR3 protein. Altogether more than 250,000 distinct CDR3 sequences are present, approximately 9.8% being singletons, with the ten largest covering over 9.5%. The sample in question was PBMCs from the stem cell graft donor, obtained from the stem cell graft. The origin of the receptors is a human donor who donated a stem cell graft to a child with SCID. CDR3s include the opening cysteine and the closing phenylalanine or tryptophan. A D gene is named only where the DNA matches it firmly. Clone size appears in some rows only: once, few, many, or a class for an expanded clone.

cdr3_nt	cdr3_aa	j_call	v_call	d_call	clone_size
TGTGCCAGCAGTGAAGAGGTACCAGCAGATACGCAGTATTTT	CASSEEVPADTQYF	TRBJ2-3	TRBV6-1	.	.
TGTGCCAGCAGCGTAGCTACGTTTGGGACTACCATGAGGGGTGAGCAGTTCTTC	CASSVATFGTTMRGEQFF	TRBJ2-1	TRBV9	TRBD2	few
TGCGCCACTACGGACGGTAGTGGTGGCTACACCTTC	CATTDGSGGYTF	TRBJ1-2	TRBV5-1	.	.
TGTGCCAGCAGTTCCAGGGTCTCCGAGCAGTACTTC	CASSSRVSEQYF	TRBJ2-7	TRBV12-3/TRBV12-4	.	many
TGTGCCAGCACCCTACTCACAGATACGCAGTATTTT	CASTLLTDTQYF	TRBJ2-3	TRBV12-3/TRBV12-4	.	many
TGTGCCAGCAGTCCATACCGGGACAAACTTTACACCGGGGAGCTGTTTTTT	CASSPYRDKLYTGELFF	TRBJ2-2	TRBV3-1	.	.
TGTGCCACTGACCGGGACAGAGGTACGGAGCAGTACTTC	CATDRDRGTEQYF	TRBJ2-7	TRBV7-8	TRBD1	.
TGTGCCACCCGGGGGCGACAGCAGTACGAGCAGTACTTC	CATRGRQQYEQYF	TRBJ2-7	TRBV10-3	.	few
TGTGCCAGCAGGTCAGGATCGCTAGGGTCCTACGAGCAGTACTTC	CASRSGSLGSYEQYF	TRBJ2-7	TRBV6-1	.	few
TGCAGCGTTCGGGTTGGTTCCGAAGCTTTCTTT	CSVRVGSEAFF	TRBJ1-1	TRBV29-1	.	few
TGTGCCAGCAGCTTACCAGGGTCCGCTGAAGCTTTCTTT	CASSLPGSAEAFF	TRBJ1-1	TRBV7-8	.	.
TGTGCCATCCGTCACAGCGGGGGAGCAGATACGCAGTATTTT	CAIRHSGGADTQYF	TRBJ2-3	TRBV10-3	TRBD2	many
TGTGCCAGCAGTCACCGGACAGGGCTGGGGACCCAGTACTTC	CASSHRTGLGTQYF	TRBJ2-5	TRBV12-3/TRBV12-4	TRBD1	.